The entry that follows covers one T cell receptor (beta chain) sequence. What it recognizes is unknown. Trimming pared 3 bases from V and 3 bases from J, leaving 5 bases between. The CDR3 sequence is 11 residues long. CDR1 is DFQATT and CDR2 is SNEGSKA in the germline V gene (reference sequence). The data belong to a study of cytomegalovirus exposure and HLA in healthy donors. In the study overall: In terms of ancestry, the Caucasian-associated cluster contained 75% to 85% of the roughly 400 genotyped donors.

Study conclusions and caveats: Common viral pathogens seemed, in a later analysis, to connect with several of the most significant clusters. In a later analysis, DRB1 alleles had the most associated TCRs; HLA-C alleles the fewest. Specificity of a few CMV-associated chains for CMV antigens was verified in vitro.

Primers for the PCR totalled 60 Vbeta and 13 Jbeta. Produced via immunoSEQ multiplex PCR; TCRdb's table is partial and in-frame only. The data show about 130,000 clones, 79% seen once. The rearrangement links TRBV20-1 to TRBJ1-2; unclear D gene. The specimen sequenced was PBMCs. The source of this sequence is a male donor in good health and CMV-seronegative. The CDR3 DNA follows: TGCAGTGCTAGCGTTGACTATGGCTACACCTTC. Encoded protein: CSASVDYGYTF.